This T cell receptor beta chain was captured by sequencing in a study of OX40 agonist ivuxolimab in advanced cancers. For the study at large: Three partial responders included one hepatocellular carcinoma patient and two cutaneous melanoma patients.

The CDR3 loop spans 13 amino acids. Germline assignment: CDR1 MNHEY and CDR2 SMNVEV (reference sequence). With 3 bases removed from V and 6 bases from J, the gap between germline ends came to 12 bases. Repertoires were generated with immunoSEQ multiplex PCR, while TCRdb's copy carries only in-frame clones and drops some. The sample includes under 45,000 clones, 84% of them seen just once. This clone has just one count. The clonotype comes from an adult with an advanced solid tumor such as melanoma, head and neck, liver or kidney cancer. This specimen was CD4+ or CD8+ T cells sorted from blood, taken in a trial of the OX40 agonist ivuxolimab. V is TRBV27 and J is TRBJ2-7; possible D gene TRBD1, 5 bases. For the CDR3, the DNA is TGTGCCAGCAGTTTTCTAGGGGCTGGCGAGCAGTACTTC. It yields the protein CASSFLGAGEQYF.